The 19 T cell receptor beta chains given below trace back to one sample, sequenced in a study of blood T cell repertoires in COVID-19. Produced via immunoSEQ multiplex PCR; TCRdb's table is partial and in-frame only. In the table there are about 78,000 clones, around 90% of which are singletons. Sequences were obtained from peripheral blood. The receptors stem from a woman at least 80 years old with active or convalescent COVID-19.

This sequence joins TRBV5-5 and TRBJ2-1; 9 bases map to TRBD1. The CDR3 extends over 15 amino acids. CDR1 is SGHKS, CDR2 YYEKEE, per germline (reference sequence). With V trimmed by 0 bases and J by 7 bases, 5 bases remained unmatched. DNA of the CDR3: TGTGCCAGCAGCTTGGCGGGACAGGGAATGAATGAGCAGTTCTTC. It is translated as CASSLAGQGMNEQFF.

The V gene is TRBV6-2 or TRBV6-3, the J gene TRBJ2-5; 12 nucleotides match TRBD2. Looked up from germline, CDR1 is MNHEY and CDR2 is SVGEGT. The length of the CDR3 is 18 residues. The J segment lost 0 bases and the V segment lost 2 bases, leaving 7 bases of the junction unmatched. The CDR3 sequence: CASSYGALAGGYQETQYF. CDR3 bases: TGTGCCAGCAGTTACGGAGCGCTAGCGGGGGGGTACCAAGAGACCCAGTACTTC.

This chain uses TRBV6-2 or TRBV6-3 with TRBJ1-5; 11 bases align to TRBD1. The germline gives CDR1 MNHEY, CDR2 SVGEGT. Germline trimming cut 2 bases from V and 0 bases from J; bases unmatched to any gene: 6. The CDR3 consists of 18 residues. The CDR3 protein is CASSYRGQGGRSNQPQHF. The CDR3 region has the DNA TGTGCCAGCAGTTACAGGGGACAGGGGGGACGTAGCAATCAGCCCCAGCATTTT.

This chain uses TRBV3-1 (or the pseudogene TRBV3-2) with TRBJ1-2; D not certain. Between the trimmed V and J ends, which lost 1 base and 0 bases, there was a span of 9 bases. This CDR3 region has 15 residues. Germline CDR1 is LGHDT and CDR2 is YNNKEL (reference sequence). CDR3 residues: CASSQGPGSNYGYTF. The CDR3, as DNA: TGTGCCAGCAGCCAAGGCCCGGGATCTAACTATGGCTACACCTTC.

The J gene is TRBJ2-1, the V gene TRBV28; 7 positions match TRBD1. This CDR3 region has 14 residues. V shed 6 bases, J shed 8 bases, and the junction held 10 bases outside the gene matches. CDR1 is MDHEN, CDR2 SYDVKM, per germline. CDR3 sequence reads: CASRRQGSSDEQFF. For the CDR3, the DNA is TGTGCCAGCAGGCGACAGGGATCGAGTGATGAGCAGTTCTTC.

The sample holds a few counts of this clone. The chain uses TRBV6-6 and TRBJ2-7, with 14 nucleotides matching TRBD2. There are 13 residues in the CDR3. Trimming cost V 11 bases and J 2 bases; bases outside gene matches: 2. Per the germline V gene, CDR1 is MNHNY and CDR2 is SVGAGI (reference sequence). Here the CDR3 reads CAATSGGAYEQYF. The CDR3 DNA reads TGTGCCGCGACTAGCGGGGGGGCCTACGAGCAGTACTTC.

The chain carries TRBV7-9 and TRBJ2-5, with TRBD2 matching 12 bases. From germline, CDR1 is SEHNR and CDR2 FQNEAQ (reference sequence). The CDR3 has 17 amino acids. Germline trimming cut 5 bases from V and 5 bases from J; bases unmatched to any gene: 12. The CDR3 loop reads CASSPLRLAGVRETQYF. The DNA of the CDR3 is TGTGCCAGCAGCCCCCTTCGACTAGCGGGAGTCCGGGAGACCCAGTACTTC. Looking up the rest from reference TRBV7-9 and TRBJ2-5 gives the full variable domain: DTGVSQNPRHKITKRGQNVTFRCDPISEHNRLYWYRQTLGQGPEFLTYFQNEAQLEKSRLLSDRFSAERPKGSFSTLEIQRTEQGDSAMYLCASSPLRLAGVRETQYFGPGTRLLVL.

V and J are TRBV20-1 and TRBJ2-7; D remains unclear. CDR1 is DFQATT, CDR2 SNEGSKA, per germline (reference sequence). V dropped 0 bases and J dropped 6 bases, with 6 bases sitting between them. There are 11 residues in the CDR3. The CDR3 sequence: CSARDKSEQYF. CDR3 DNA sequence: TGCAGTGCTAGAGACAAATCCGAGCAGTACTTC.

V usage is TRBV15 and J usage is TRBJ2-5; 12 bases align to TRBD2. CDR3 size: 18 residues. With 1 base clipped from V and 1 base from J, the junction kept 7 bases outside the gene matches. The V gene's germline CDR1 is LNHNV and CDR2 YYDKDF (reference sequence). CDR3 sequence reads: CATSRAQGLAGLQETQYF. CDR3 DNA: TGTGCCACCAGCAGAGCTCAGGGACTAGCGGGTCTCCAAGAGACCCAGTACTTC.

The chain has TRBV14 and TRBJ1-1; D is unclear. In germline, CDR1 is SGHDN, CDR2 FVKESK. Trimming cost V 4 bases and J 6 bases, with 12 bases left between them. This CDR3 comprises 13 residues. The CDR3 here is CASSPRATAEAFF. CDR3 DNA sequence: TGTGCCAGCAGCCCGCGGGCGACGGCTGAAGCTTTCTTT. Supplemented by reference TRBV14 and TRBJ1-1, the full variable domain reads EAGVTQFPSHSVIEKGQTVTLRCDPISGHDNLYWYRRVMGKEIKFLLHFVKESKQDESGMPNNRFLAERTGGTYSTLKVQPAELEDSGVYFCASSPRATAEAFFGQGTRLTVV.

The chain couples TRBV19 to TRBJ2-7; TRBD1 is a possible D gene (6 bases). Trimming stripped 7 bases from V and 2 bases from J, with 18 bases between. Germline V gives CDR1 LNHDA, CDR2 SQIVND (reference sequence). The CDR3 sequence is 15 residues long. This CDR3 is CASTLRGAGAYEQYF. The CDR3 coding sequence is TGTGCCAGTACCCTTCGGGGTGCAGGGGCCTACGAGCAGTACTTC.

The chain links TRBV27 to TRBJ2-5, with TRBD2 identical over 16 bases. There are 17 residues in the CDR3. Germline assignment: CDR1 MNHEY and CDR2 SMNVEV (reference sequence). The ends lost 5 bases at V and 5 bases at J; junction bases unmatched: 8. The CDR3 protein is CASSPGTSGGARETQYF. The CDR3 nucleotides are TGTGCCAGCAGTCCCGGGACTAGCGGGGGGGCCCGGGAGACCCAGTACTTC.

This clone was found a few times. This chain uses TRBV11-3 with TRBJ1-1, with D maybe TRBD1 (6 bases). The CDR3 is 13 amino acids. CDR1 is SGHNT, CDR2 YENEEA, per germline. The V end lost 8 bases, the J end lost 3 bases, and 13 bases lay between the germline ends. CDR3 region: CASQGFGDTEAFF. The CDR3 nucleotides are TGTGCCAGCCAGGGGTTTGGTGACACTGAAGCTTTCTTT.

The rearrangement uses TRBV6-5 and TRBJ1-1; weak D call: TRBD1 (6 bases). The CDR3 is 14 residues long. Germline values: CDR1 MNHEY, CDR2 SVGAGI. V lost 7 bases, J lost 7 bases, and 19 bases lay in between. The CDR3 spells CASKSLTGSGEAFF. Here the CDR3 DNA reads TGTGCCAGCAAATCCTTGACAGGTTCGGGTGAAGCTTTCTTT.

The chain couples TRBV9 to TRBJ2-7, with 7 nucleotides matching TRBD2. Germline values: CDR1 SGDLS, CDR2 YYNGEE. V was pared by 4 bases and J by 4 bases, with 8 bases of the junction left unmatched. This CDR3 spans 14 amino acids. Here the CDR3 reads CASSPRGSGYEQYF. CDR3 in DNA: TGTGCCAGCAGCCCCCGAGGTAGCGGGTACGAGCAGTACTTC.

The rearrangement joins TRBV7-2 to TRBJ2-7, with D perhaps matching TRBD2 (6 bases). Trimming removed 1 base at V and 7 bases at J, with 11 bases between. The CDR3 extends over 13 amino acids. Germline CDR1 reads SGHTA; CDR2 reads FQGNSA. The CDR3: CASSLEMEGEQYF. CDR3 in DNA: TGTGCCAGCAGCTTAGAAATGGAGGGAGAGCAGTACTTC.

This clone is a singleton in its sample. V and J are TRBV19 and TRBJ1-1; 7 nucleotides match TRBD1. There are 16 residues in the CDR3. V lost 4 bases, J lost 10 bases, and 18 bases stayed unmatched. CDR1 is LNHDA and CDR2 is SQIVND in the germline V gene (reference sequence). The DNA for the CDR3 is TGTGCCAGTAGTAGCCAAACGACAGGGACGGGTTCCGCAGCTTTCTTT. This translates into CASSSQTTGTGSAAFF.

The chain uses TRBV5-1 and TRBJ2-5, with TRBD2 matching 8 bases. This CDR3 has 14 residues. With 1 base clipped from V and 2 bases from J, the junction kept 1 base outside the gene matches. Germline loops: CDR1 SGHRS, CDR2 YFSETQ. The CDR3 sequence is CASSLRGGQETQYF. The CDR3 DNA sequence: TGCGCCAGCAGCTTGCGCGGGGGGCAAGAGACCCAGTACTTC.

The chain couples TRBV7-2 to TRBJ1-5, with TRBD1 identical over 11 bases. The CDR3 is 15 amino acids. Germline loops: CDR1 SGHTA, CDR2 FQGNSA. J gave up 4 bases and V 5 bases, and 4 bases lay outside the gene matches. CDR3 DNA sequence: TGTGCCAGCAGCGACGGACAGGGGGCGAATCAGCCCCAGCATTTT. It yields the protein CASSDGQGANQPQHF.